This entry lists 9 T cell receptor beta chains sequenced from one sample in a study of vaccination and CD4 T cells after COVID-19. Their antigen targets remain unknown. With the Oncomine TCR Beta short-read assay, DNA from cultured CD4+ T cells was sequenced. One entry per CDR3 protein results from TCRdb running MiXCR on the PCR reads. The table lists 20,000 to 30,000 distinct CDR3 sequences, around three fifths of them singletons, with over 4.5% in the top ten. Treatment noted: approximately 9-day PBMC culture with coronavirus spike peptide pools or control peptides (ViraFEST assay). Sequencing input: CD4+ T cells from blood, cultured in vitro. These receptors all stem from a human donor who had recovered from COVID-19.

This clonotype was seen only a few times. The CDR3 is CATRTGGNTEAFF. The DNA of the CDR3 is TGTGCCACCAGGACAGGGGGGAACACTGAAGCTTTCTTT. The J gene is TRBJ1-1, the V gene TRBV15, with TRBD1 matching 9 bases. This CDR3 is built from 13 residues. Per germline, CDR1 LNHNV and CDR2 YYDKDF (reference sequence). J lost 1 base, V lost 6 bases, and 0 bases had no gene match.

There are a few counts of this clonotype. The chain links TRBV20-1 to TRBJ1-5, with 8 bases lining up with TRBD1. V dropped 6 bases and J dropped 1; count of bases not matched to a gene: 8. There are 15 residues in the CDR3. Germline V lookup: CDR1 DFQATT, CDR2 SNEGSKA (reference sequence). The CDR3 DNA reads as TGCAGTGCGGACGGACAGGGTTTCAGCAATCAGCCCCAGCATTTT. Encoded protein: CSADGQGFSNQPQHF.

This clonotype came up a few times. The CDR3 DNA follows: TGCAGTGCTAGTGGCGACAGCTACAATGAGCAGTTCTTC. This encodes CSASGDSYNEQFF. The chain combines TRBV20-1 with TRBJ2-1; maybe TRBD1 (5 bases). Germline V gene lookup returns CDR1 DFQATT and CDR2 SNEGSKA (reference sequence). The CDR3 has 13 amino acids. V was clipped by 3 bases and J by 3 bases, with 9 bases between them.

The J gene is TRBJ2-2, the V gene TRBV20-1; D is possibly TRBD2 (5 bases). The CDR3 consists of 14 residues. V lost 3 bases and J lost 3, with 11 bases in between. Germline V gene lookup returns CDR1 DFQATT and CDR2 SNEGSKA (reference sequence). The CDR3 protein is CSARVRTYTGELFF. Here the CDR3 DNA reads TGCAGTGCTAGGGTTAGGACTTACACCGGGGAGCTGTTTTTT.

The sample holds a few counts of this clonotype. The V call is TRBV6-1, the J call TRBJ1-1; no firm D call. This CDR3 is built from 12 residues. Looked up from germline, CDR1 is MNHNS and CDR2 is SASEGT. This CDR3 reads CANQDLNTEAFF. The CDR3 DNA reads as TGTGCGAACCAGGACTTGAACACTGAAGCTTTCTTT.

The gene calls are TRBV12-3 or TRBV12-4 and TRBJ1-3; D is perhaps TRBD1 (5 bases). V was pared by 3 bases and J by 4 bases, with 10 bases between. This CDR3 comprises 14 residues. CDR3 loop: CASSFRGKGNTIYF. CDR3 bases: TGTGCCAGCAGTTTTCGGGGGAAGGGAAACACCATATATTTT.

CDR3 bases: TGTGCCAGTAGTATAACGGGGAACTATGGCTACACCTTC. As protein: CASSITGNYGYTF. This chain joins TRBV19 and TRBJ1-2, with D unclear. V was trimmed by 2 bases and J by 2 bases, leaving 6 bases between them. Germline CDR1 and CDR2: LNHDA and SQIVND (reference sequence). This CDR3 is 13 amino acids long.

The rearrangement links TRBV29-1 to TRBJ1-1, with 11 bases identical to TRBD1. Per germline, CDR1 SQVTM and CDR2 ANQGSEA. This CDR3 is 15 amino acids long. With 7 bases clipped from V and 4 bases from J, the junction kept 11 bases outside the gene matches. CDR3 nucleotide sequence: TGCAGCGCCGTAAGGACAGGGGGCGTTGGCACTGAAGCTTTCTTT. Its translation is CSAVRTGGVGTEAFF.

The V call is TRBV5-1, the J call TRBJ1-1; 7 bases are a match to TRBD1. Germline-derived CDR1 and CDR2 are SGHRS and YFSETQ. This CDR3 is built from 14 residues. V dropped 2 bases and J dropped 4; count of bases not matched to a gene: 5. CDR3 sequence: CASSFPGTATEAFF. DNA of the CDR3: TGCGCCAGCAGCTTCCCCGGGACAGCCACTGAAGCTTTCTTT.